Presented here are 15 T cell receptor beta chains from one specimen sequenced in a study of cytotoxic CD8 clonotypes in ibrutinib-treated CLL. TCRdb's table, derived via immunoSEQ multiplex PCR, lists solely in-frame clones and lacks some. Of fewer than 300,000 clones in the sample, roughly four fifths were seen once. Material: PBMCs, obtained at disease progression, from a patient treated with ibrutinib. These TCRs come from a human donor with chronic lymphocytic leukemia.

This clone was recorded only once. The chain is built from TRBV7-6 and TRBJ1-1; 8 bases agree with TRBD1. Germline V lookup: CDR1 SGHVS, CDR2 FNYEAQ. This CDR3 region has 16 residues. V lost 1 base, J lost 4 bases, and 8 bases stayed unmatched. CDR3: CASSLGRGLEGTEAFF. The CDR3, as DNA: TGTGCCAGCAGCTTAGGCAGGGGGCTTGAGGGCACTGAAGCTTTCTTT.

The chain's CDR3 is CASSPGQGGREAFF. In DNA, the CDR3 is TGTGCCAGCTCACCCGGACAGGGGGGCCGTGAAGCTTTCTTT. The chain employs TRBV18 and TRBJ1-1; 10 positions match TRBD1. Germline V gene lookup returns CDR1 KGHSH and CDR2 LQKENI. This CDR3 has 14 residues. V trimming: 3 bases; J trimming: 7 bases; junction bases outside the gene matches: 5.

The genes are TRBV9 and TRBJ1-2; D might be TRBD1 (6 bases). This CDR3 is 12 amino acids long. V dropped 6 bases and J dropped 2 bases, with 8 bases sitting between them. The germline V gene encodes CDR1 SGDLS and CDR2 YYNGEE. The CDR3 sequence is CASIGTNYGYTF. The CDR3 DNA is TGTGCCAGCATCGGGACAAACTATGGCTACACCTTC. The entire variable domain, with the rest obtained from reference TRBV9 and TRBJ1-2, is as follows: DSGVTQTPKHLITATGQRVTLRCSPRSGDLSVYWYQQSLDQGLQFLIQYYNGEERAKGNILERFSAQQFPDLHSELNLSSLELGDSALYFCASIGTNYGYTFGSGTRLTVV.

The rearrangement joins TRBV9 to TRBJ2-2, with unresolved D. V lost 0 bases, J lost 4 bases, and 4 bases lay in between. The CDR3 runs 13 residues. Looked up from germline, CDR1 is SGDLS and CDR2 is YYNGEE. The CDR3 loop is CASSVGSTGELFF. The CDR3, as DNA: TGTGCCAGCAGCGTAGGTAGCACCGGGGAGCTGTTTTTT.

This clone has only a few counts. The CDR3 sequence is CASSYELGRGREAFF. DNA of the CDR3: TGTGCCAGCAGTTACGAGTTAGGCAGGGGCCGCGAAGCTTTCTTT. This sequence joins TRBV6-5 and TRBJ1-1, with TRBD1 as a possible D gene (6 bases). V lost 2 bases and J lost 8, with 18 bases in between. This CDR3 has 15 residues. CDR1 MNHEY and CDR2 SVGAGI come from the germline V gene.

The chain uses TRBV6-5 and TRBJ2-7; D unclear. Germline loops: CDR1 MNHEY, CDR2 SVGAGI. Trimming stripped 6 bases from V and 2 bases from J, with 8 bases between. CDR3 length: 12 amino acids. CDR3 amino acids: CASRQTTYEQYF. For the CDR3, the DNA is TGTGCCAGCAGGCAGACAACCTACGAGCAGTACTTC.

This clone occurred once. The rearrangement links TRBV4-3 to TRBJ2-1; D perhaps matches TRBD2 (5 bases). This CDR3 has 14 amino acids. Trimming pared 0 bases from V and 4 bases from J, leaving 7 bases between. Per the germline V gene, CDR1 is LGHNA and CDR2 is YSLEER. DNA for the CDR3: TGCGCCAGCAGCCAAGATTCGGGGTACAATGAGCAGTTCTTC. Translating it yields CASSQDSGYNEQFF.

This clone was seen a few times. This chain uses TRBV1 with TRBJ2-7; the D call of TRBD1 is as the table states it, not checked on the DNA. TRBV1 is shown as a pseudogene. The CDR3 is 16 residues long. The CDR3: CTSSRTSRDRAHEQYF. The CDR3 region has the DNA TGCACCAGCAGCCGCACTAGCCGGGACAGGGCCCACGAGCAGTACTTC.

About this clone: At one end the junction does not follow the germline gene, possibly because of a read error. V usage is TRBV19 and J usage is TRBJ2-7; D uncertain. Germline assignment: CDR1 LNHDA and CDR2 SQIVND (reference sequence). CDR3 size: 14 residues. CDR3 bases: TGTGCCGGTAGTATCACCGCCTACTCCTACGAGCAGTACTTC. Its translation: CAGSITAYSYEQYF.

Worth noting for this clone: The junction departs from germline at one end; a sequencing error may be responsible. The chain uses TRBV13 and TRBJ2-1, with 11 bases aligning to TRBD2. Germline lookup yields CDR1 PRHDT and CDR2 FYEKMQ (reference sequence). This CDR3 comprises 18 residues. The CDR3 spells CASSIGVLAGVPYNEQFF. The CDR3 DNA reads as TGTGCCAGCAGCATAGGAGTACTAGCGGGAGTTCCCTACAATGAGCAGTTCTTC.

This clone was seen more than once but under ten times. This sequence joins TRBV28 and TRBJ1-2; unclear D gene. Germline V lookup: CDR1 MDHEN, CDR2 SYDVKM. Trimming took off 6 bases at V and 4 bases at J, with 6 bases between the two ends. The CDR3 spans 11 residues. The CDR3 spells CASRASYGYTF. CDR3 nucleotides: TGTGCCAGCAGGGCCTCCTATGGCTACACCTTC.

This rearrangement joins TRBV7-9 to TRBJ2-5; possibly TRBD1 or TRBD2 for D (6 bases each). In germline, CDR1 is SEHNR, CDR2 FQNEAQ (reference sequence). The ends were cut back, 5 bases at V and 4 bases at J, with 14 bases in the middle. The CDR3 sequence is 14 residues long. The chain's CDR3 is CASSLGGTSETQYF. CDR3 in DNA: TGTGCCAGCAGCCTCGGGGGCACTTCAGAGACCCAGTACTTC.

The V call is TRBV19, the J call TRBJ2-7; maybe TRBD1 (5 bases). Trimming took off 6 bases at V and 2 bases at J, with 11 bases between the two ends. The CDR3 length is 13 residues. Germline CDR1 LNHDA, CDR2 SQIVND (reference sequence). CDR3 protein: CASSQGFAYEQYF. In DNA, the CDR3 is TGTGCCAGTAGCCAGGGTTTTGCCTACGAGCAGTACTTC.

The CDR3 loop is CASSPSEGGVYGYTF. The CDR3 DNA is TGCGCCAGCAGCCCCTCAGAGGGGGGAGTCTATGGCTACACCTTC. The V gene is TRBV5-1, the J gene TRBJ1-2; weak D call: TRBD1 (6 bases). V shed 4 bases and J shed 4 bases, with 17 bases lying between them. Germline V CDR1 and CDR2: SGHRS, YFSETQ. The CDR3 length is 15 residues. Complete variable domain (other parts from reference TRBV5-1 and TRBJ1-2): KAGVTQTPRYLIKTRGQQVTLSCSPISGHRSVSWYQQTPGQGLQFLFEYFSETQRNKGNFPGRFSGRQFSNSRSEMNVSTLELGDSALYLCASSPSEGGVYGYTFGSGTRLTVV.

This sequence joins TRBV29-1 and TRBJ1-1; D unclear. CDR1 and CDR2 (germline): SQVTM, ANQGSEA. V lost 3 bases and J lost 11, with 4 bases in between. The CDR3 sequence is 8 residues long. The CDR3: CSVDWAFF. Here the CDR3 DNA reads TGCAGCGTTGATTGGGCTTTCTTT. Together with reference TRBV29-1 and TRBJ1-1, the CDR3 gives the full variable domain: SAVISQKPSRDICQRGTSLTIQCQVDSQVTMMFWYRQQPGQSLTLIATANQGSEATYESGFVIDKFPISRPNLTFSTLTVSNMSPEDSSIYLCSVDWAFFGQGTRLTVV.